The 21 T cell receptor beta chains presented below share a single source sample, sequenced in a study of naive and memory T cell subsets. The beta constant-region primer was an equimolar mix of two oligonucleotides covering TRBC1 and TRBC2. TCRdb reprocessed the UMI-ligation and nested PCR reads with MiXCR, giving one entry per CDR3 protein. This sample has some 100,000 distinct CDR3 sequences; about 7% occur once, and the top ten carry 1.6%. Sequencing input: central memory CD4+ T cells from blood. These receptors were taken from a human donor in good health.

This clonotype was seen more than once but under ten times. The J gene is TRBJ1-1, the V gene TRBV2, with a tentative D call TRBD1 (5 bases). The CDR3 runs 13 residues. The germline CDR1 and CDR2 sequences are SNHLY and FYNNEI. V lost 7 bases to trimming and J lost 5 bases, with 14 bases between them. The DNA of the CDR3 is TGTGCCAGCAACCGGCAGGGAACGACTGAAGCTTTCTTT. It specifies CASNRQGTTEAFF.

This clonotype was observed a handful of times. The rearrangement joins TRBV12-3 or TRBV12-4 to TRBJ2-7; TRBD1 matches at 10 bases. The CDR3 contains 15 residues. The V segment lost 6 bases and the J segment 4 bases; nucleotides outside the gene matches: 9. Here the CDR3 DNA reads TGTGCCAGCAGCTCGACAGGGGGCGAACCGTACGAGCAGTACTTC. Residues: CASSSTGGEPYEQYF.

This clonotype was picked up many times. The CDR3 region is CASRKTSAADTQYF. The DNA of the CDR3 is TGCGCCAGCAGGAAGACTAGCGCGGCAGATACGCAGTATTTT. The chain combines TRBV5-1 with TRBJ2-3; 8 nucleotides align to TRBD2. Looked up from germline, CDR1 is SGHRS and CDR2 is YFSETQ. CDR3 length: 14 residues. V dropped 5 bases and J dropped 4; count of bases not matched to a gene: 6.

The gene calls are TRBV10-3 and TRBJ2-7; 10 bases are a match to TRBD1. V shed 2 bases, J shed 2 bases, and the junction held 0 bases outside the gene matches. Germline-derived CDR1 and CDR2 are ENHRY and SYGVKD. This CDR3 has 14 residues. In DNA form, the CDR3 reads TGTGCCATCAGTGAGGACAGGGGGCCCTACGAGCAGTACTTC. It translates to CAISEDRGPYEQYF.

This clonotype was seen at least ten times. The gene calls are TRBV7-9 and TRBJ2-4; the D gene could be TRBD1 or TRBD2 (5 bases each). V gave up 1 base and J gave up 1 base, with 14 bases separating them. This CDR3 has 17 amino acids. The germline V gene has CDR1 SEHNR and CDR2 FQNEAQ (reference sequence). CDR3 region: CASSLGWGSLAKNIQYF. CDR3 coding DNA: TGTGCCAGCAGCTTAGGATGGGGGTCTTTGGCCAAAAACATTCAGTACTTC.

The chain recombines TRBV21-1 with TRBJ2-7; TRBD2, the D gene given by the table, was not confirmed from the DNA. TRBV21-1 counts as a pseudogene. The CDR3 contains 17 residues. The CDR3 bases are TGTGCCAGCAGCCTCCCCGTTAGCGGGAGGGCCCGTTACGAGCAGTACTTC. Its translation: CASSLPVSGRARYEQYF.

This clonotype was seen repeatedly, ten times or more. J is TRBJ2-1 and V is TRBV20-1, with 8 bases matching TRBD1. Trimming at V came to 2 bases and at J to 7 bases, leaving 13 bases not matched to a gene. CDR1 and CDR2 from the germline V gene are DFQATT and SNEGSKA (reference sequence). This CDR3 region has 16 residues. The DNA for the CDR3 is TGCAGTGCTAGACCCATGGGCAGGGGGCTTGAGAATGAGCAGTTCTTC. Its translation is CSARPMGRGLENEQFF.

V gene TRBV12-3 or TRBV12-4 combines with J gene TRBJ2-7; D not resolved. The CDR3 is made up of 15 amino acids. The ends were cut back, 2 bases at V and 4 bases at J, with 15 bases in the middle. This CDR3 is CASSLSYSRKYEQYF. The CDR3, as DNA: TGTGCCAGCAGTTTATCGTACAGCCGAAAATACGAGCAGTACTTC.

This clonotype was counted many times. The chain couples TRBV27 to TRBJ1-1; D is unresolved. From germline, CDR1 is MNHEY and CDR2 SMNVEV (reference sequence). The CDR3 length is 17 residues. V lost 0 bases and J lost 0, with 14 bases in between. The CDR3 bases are TGTGCCAGCAGTTTATCGATAGGAGAAGTAATGAACACTGAAGCTTTCTTT. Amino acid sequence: CASSLSIGEVMNTEAFF.

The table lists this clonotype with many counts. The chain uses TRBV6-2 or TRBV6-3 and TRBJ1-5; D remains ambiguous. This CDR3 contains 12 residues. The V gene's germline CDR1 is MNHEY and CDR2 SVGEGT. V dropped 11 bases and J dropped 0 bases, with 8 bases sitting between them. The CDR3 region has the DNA TGTGCCGCTAGAGGTAGCAATCAGCCCCAGCATTTT. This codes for CAARGSNQPQHF.

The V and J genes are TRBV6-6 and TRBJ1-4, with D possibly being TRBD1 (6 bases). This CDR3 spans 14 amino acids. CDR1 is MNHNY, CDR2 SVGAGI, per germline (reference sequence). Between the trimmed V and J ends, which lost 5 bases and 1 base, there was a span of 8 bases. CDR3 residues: CASSRGGTNEKLFF. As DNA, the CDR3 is TGTGCCAGCAGTCGAGGGGGAACTAATGAAAAACTGTTTTTT.

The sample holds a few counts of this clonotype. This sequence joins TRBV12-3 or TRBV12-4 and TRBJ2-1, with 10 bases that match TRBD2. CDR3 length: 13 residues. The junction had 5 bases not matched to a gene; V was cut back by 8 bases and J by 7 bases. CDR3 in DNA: TGTGCCAGCCGACTAGCGGGCCCGAATGAGCAGTTCTTC. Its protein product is CASRLAGPNEQFF.

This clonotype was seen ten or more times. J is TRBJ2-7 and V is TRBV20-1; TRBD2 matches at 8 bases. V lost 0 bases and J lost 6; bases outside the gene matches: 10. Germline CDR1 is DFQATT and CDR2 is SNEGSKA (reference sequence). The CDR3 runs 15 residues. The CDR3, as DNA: TGCAGTGCTAGAGAGACCGAGGCGGGGGGCCCCGAGCAGTACTTC. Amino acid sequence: CSARETEAGGPEQYF.

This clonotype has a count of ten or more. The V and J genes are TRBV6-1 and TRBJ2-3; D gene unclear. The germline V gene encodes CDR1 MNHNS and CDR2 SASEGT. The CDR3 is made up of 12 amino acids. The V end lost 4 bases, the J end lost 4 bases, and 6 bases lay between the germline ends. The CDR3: CASSASSDTQYF. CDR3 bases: TGTGCCAGCAGTGCGAGTTCAGATACGCAGTATTTT.

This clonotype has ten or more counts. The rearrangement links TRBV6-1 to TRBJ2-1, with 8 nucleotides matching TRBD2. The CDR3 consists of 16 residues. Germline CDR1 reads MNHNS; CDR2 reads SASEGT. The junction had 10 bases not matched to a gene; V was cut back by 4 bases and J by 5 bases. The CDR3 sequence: CASSGSGKSPHNEQFF. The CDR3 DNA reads TGTGCCAGCAGTGGTAGCGGGAAGAGTCCCCACAATGAGCAGTTCTTC.

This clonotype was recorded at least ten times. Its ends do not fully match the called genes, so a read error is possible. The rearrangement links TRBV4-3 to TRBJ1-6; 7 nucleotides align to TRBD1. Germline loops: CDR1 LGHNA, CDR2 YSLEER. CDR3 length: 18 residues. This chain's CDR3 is CASSKEGGLSSYNSPLHF. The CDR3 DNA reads TGCGCCAGCAGCAAAGAAGGGGGCCTGAGCTCCTATAATTCACCCCTCCACTTT.

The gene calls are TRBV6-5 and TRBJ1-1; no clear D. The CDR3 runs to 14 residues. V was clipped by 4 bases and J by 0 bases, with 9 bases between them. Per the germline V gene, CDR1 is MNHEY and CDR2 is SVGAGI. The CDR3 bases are TGTGCCAGCAGTTTATTCGGATTGAACACTGAAGCTTTCTTT. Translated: CASSLFGLNTEAFF.

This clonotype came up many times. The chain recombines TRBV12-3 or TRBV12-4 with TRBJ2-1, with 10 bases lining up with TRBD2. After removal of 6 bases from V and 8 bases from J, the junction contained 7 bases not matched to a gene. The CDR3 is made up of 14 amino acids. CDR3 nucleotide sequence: TGTGCCAGCAGAATTAGCGGGAGGTTACATGAGCAGTTCTTC. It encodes CASRISGRLHEQFF.

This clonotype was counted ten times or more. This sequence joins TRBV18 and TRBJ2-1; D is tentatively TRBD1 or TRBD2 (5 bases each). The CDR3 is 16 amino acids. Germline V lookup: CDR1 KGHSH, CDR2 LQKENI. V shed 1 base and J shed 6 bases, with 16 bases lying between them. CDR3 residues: CASSPRYSKGSNEQFF. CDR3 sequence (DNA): TGTGCCAGCTCACCACGGTACTCCAAGGGGAGCAATGAGCAGTTCTTC. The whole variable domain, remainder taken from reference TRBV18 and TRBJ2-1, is NAGVMQNPRHLVRRRGQEARLRCSPMKGHSHVYWYRQLPEEGLKFMVYLQKENIIDESGMPKERFSAEFPKEGPSILRIQQVVRGDSAAYFCASSPRYSKGSNEQFFGPGTRLTVL.

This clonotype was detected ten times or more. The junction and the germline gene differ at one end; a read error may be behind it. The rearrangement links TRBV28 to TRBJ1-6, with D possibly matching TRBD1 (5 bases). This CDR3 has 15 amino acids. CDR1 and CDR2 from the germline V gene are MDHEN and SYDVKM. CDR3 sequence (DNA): TGTGCCAGCACCCGGGACGGCTCCTATAATTCACCCCCCCACTTT. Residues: CASTRDGSYNSPPHF.

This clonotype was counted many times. CDR3 loop: CASRIGQQAFF. As DNA, the CDR3 is TGTGCCAGCAGGATCGGACAGCAAGCTTTCTTT. The chain links TRBV7-2 to TRBJ1-1, with D possibly matching TRBD1 (6 bases). Looked up from germline, CDR1 is SGHTA and CDR2 is FQGNSA. The CDR3 extends over 11 amino acids. The V and J ends lost 6 bases and 9 bases respectively, with 11 bases between them. Full variable domain (outside the CDR3, taken from reference TRBV7-2 and TRBJ1-1): GAGVSQSPSNKVTEKGKDVELRCDPISGHTALYWYRQSLGQGLEFLIYFQGNSAPDKSGLPSDRFSAERTGGSVSTLTIQRTQQEDSAVYLCASRIGQQAFFGQGTRLTVV.